The source of this T cell receptor beta chain is a study of identical twins. Findings and limits, study-wide: Conclusions came from cross-sectional statistical analysis, not from following the same donors.

TCRdb used MiXCR to reprocess the 5' RACE reads, holding one entry per CDR3 protein. The sample has roughly 280,000 distinct CDR3 sequences, roughly 10% seen once; the top ten hold approximately 6.6%. Remarks on this clonotype: Its antigen is not identified.

The same data also contributed to another study, on yellow fever vaccine responses in identical twins.

Material: CD8+ T cells sorted from blood. This TCR came from a woman between 18 and 29 years old in good health.

For the CDR3, the DNA is TGTGCCAGCAGTGACTCGATAAACACTGAAGCTTTCTTT. Encoded protein: CASSDSINTEAFF. The chain employs TRBV6-4 and TRBJ1-1, with D hard to call. The CDR3 contains 13 residues. Germline V gene sequence: CDR1 MRHNA, CDR2 SNTAGT. V lost 0 bases and J lost 2, with 4 bases in between.